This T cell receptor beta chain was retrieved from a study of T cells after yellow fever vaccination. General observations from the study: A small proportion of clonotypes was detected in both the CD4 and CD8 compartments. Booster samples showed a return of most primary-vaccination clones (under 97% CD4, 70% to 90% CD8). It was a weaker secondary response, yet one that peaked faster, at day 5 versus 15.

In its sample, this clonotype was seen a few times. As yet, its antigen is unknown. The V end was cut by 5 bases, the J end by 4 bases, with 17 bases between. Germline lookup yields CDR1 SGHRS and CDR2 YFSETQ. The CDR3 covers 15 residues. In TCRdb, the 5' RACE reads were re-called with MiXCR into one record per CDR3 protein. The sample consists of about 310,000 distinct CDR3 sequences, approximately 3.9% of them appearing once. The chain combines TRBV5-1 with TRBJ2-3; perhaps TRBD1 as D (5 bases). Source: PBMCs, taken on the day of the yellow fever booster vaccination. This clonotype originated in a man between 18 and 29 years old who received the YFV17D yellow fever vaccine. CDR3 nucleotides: TGCGCCAGCAGGCAGGGCTCGATTTTCCCAGATACGCAGTATTTT. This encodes CASRQGSIFPDTQYF.